Sequencing of this T cell receptor beta chain was carried out in a study of blood T cell repertoires in COVID-19. The wider study: In each case, the material was cDNA or gDNA derived from T cells, B-cell-depleted T cells, or PBMCs.

Each participant's cohort was designated according to participant-reported clinical history. Looked up from germline, CDR1 is SQVTM and CDR2 is ANQGSEA. The ends lost 2 bases at V and 4 bases at J; junction bases unmatched: 3. CDR3 length: 14 residues. Assay: immunoSEQ multiplex PCR; the TCRdb copy retains only in-frame clones and omits some. The table lists some 350,000 clones, approximately 89% of them singletons, with approximately 5.3% in the top ten. The genes are TRBV29-1 and TRBJ2-3; 10 nucleotides line up with TRBD1. Sequenced material: PBMCs or T cells enriched from blood (not recorded which). The clonotype was recovered from a woman younger than 45 who had recovered from COVID-19. The CDR3 nucleotides are TGCAGCGTTGAATTGGGACAGGGGCCAGATACGCAGTATTTT. Translated: CSVELGQGPDTQYF.